The source of this T cell receptor beta chain is a study of identical twins. This clonotype was seen more than once but under ten times. Its antigen is currently unknown. Using its own MiXCR run on the 5' RACE reads, TCRdb lists one record per CDR3 protein. This table has about 450,000 distinct CDR3 sequences, less than 20% appearing once. The V end lost 8 bases, the J end lost 0 bases, and 16 bases lay between the germline ends. The CDR3 is 14 residues long. Germline CDR1 and CDR2: DFQATT and SNEGSKA (reference sequence). General study findings and limits: Part of the zero-insertion signal could reflect confounding by invariant MAIT and iNKT cells. Clonotypes of the beta chain that were abundant in cord blood carried fewer insertions (memory repertoires showed none). Models, which agreed with sharing between unrelated individuals, nonetheless underestimated the out-of-frame TCR alpha sharing seen in monozygotic twins.

What was sequenced was naive T cells sorted from blood. The receptor comes from a man in his fifties or sixties in good health. The gene calls are TRBV20-1 and TRBJ1-1; D is perhaps TRBD1 (6 bases). CDR3: CSPGGQPMNTEAFF. The CDR3 DNA reads TGCAGTCCAGGAGGACAGCCGATGAACACTGAAGCTTTCTTT.